This T cell receptor (beta chain) was sequenced for a study of identical twins. TCRdb used MiXCR to reprocess the 5' RACE reads, holding one entry per CDR3 protein. The data contain about 700,000 distinct CDR3 sequences, around 6.1% of them singletons. Germline loops: CDR1 SEHNR, CDR2 FQNEAQ (reference sequence). This CDR3 spans 15 amino acids. Trimming stripped 2 bases from V and 0 bases from J, with 10 bases between. This clonotype has a handful of counts. The specimen sequenced was naive T cells sorted from blood. The chain links TRBV7-9 to TRBJ1-1, with no clear D. The source is a man younger than 35 in good health. The CDR3 nucleotides are TGTGCCAGCAGCTTATTCGAGGGCATGAACACTGAAGCTTTCTTT. Amino acids: CASSLFEGMNTEAFF.